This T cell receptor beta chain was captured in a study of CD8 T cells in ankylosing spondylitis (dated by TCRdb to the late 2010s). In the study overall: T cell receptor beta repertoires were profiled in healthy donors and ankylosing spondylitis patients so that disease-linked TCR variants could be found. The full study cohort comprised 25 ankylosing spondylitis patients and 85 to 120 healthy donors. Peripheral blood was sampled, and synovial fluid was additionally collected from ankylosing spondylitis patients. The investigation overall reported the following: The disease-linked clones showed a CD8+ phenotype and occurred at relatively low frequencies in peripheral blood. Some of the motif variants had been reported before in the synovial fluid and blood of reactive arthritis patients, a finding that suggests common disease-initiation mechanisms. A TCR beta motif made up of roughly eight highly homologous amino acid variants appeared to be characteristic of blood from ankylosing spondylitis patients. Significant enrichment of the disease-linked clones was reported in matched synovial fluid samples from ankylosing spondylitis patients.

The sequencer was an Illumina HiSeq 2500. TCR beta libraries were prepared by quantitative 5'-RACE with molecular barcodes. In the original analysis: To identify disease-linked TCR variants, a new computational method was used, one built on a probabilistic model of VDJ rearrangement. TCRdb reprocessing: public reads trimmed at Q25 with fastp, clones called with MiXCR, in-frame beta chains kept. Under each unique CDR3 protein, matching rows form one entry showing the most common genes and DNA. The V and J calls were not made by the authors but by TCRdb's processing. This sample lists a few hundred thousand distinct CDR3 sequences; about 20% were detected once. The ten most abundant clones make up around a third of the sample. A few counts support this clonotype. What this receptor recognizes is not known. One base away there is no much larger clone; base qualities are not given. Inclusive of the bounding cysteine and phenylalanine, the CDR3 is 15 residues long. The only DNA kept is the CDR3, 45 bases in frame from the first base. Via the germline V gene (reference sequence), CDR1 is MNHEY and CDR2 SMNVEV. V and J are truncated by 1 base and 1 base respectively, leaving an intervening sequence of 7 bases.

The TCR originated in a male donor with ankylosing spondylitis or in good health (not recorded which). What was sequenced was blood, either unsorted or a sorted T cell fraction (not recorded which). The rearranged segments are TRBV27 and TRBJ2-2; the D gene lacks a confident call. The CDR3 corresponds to CASSLLTQNTGELFF. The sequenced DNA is TGTGCCAGCAGTTTATTAACACAGAACACCGGGGAGCTGTTTTTT.